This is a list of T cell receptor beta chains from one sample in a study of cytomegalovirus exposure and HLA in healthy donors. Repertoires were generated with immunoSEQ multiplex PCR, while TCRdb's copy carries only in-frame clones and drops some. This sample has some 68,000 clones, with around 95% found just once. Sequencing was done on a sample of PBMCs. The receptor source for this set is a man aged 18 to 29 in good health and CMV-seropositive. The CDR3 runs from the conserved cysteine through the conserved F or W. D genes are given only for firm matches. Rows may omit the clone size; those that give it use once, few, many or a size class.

TGCGCCAGCAGCTTGCGAGAGACCCAGTACTTC CASSLRETQYF TRBJ2-5 . . TRBV5-1
TGTGCCAGCAGTCCGTCGGGGGGCGGTGGGTATGGCTACACCTTC CASSPSGGGGYGYTF TRBJ1-2 . . TRBV7-9
TGTGCCAGCAGCCCAGGGGGTTCGAACACTGAAGCTTTCTTT CASSPGGSNTEAFF TRBJ1-1 TRBD1 . TRBV11-3
TGTGCCAGCAGCTTGGGACAGTGGAGCTCCTACGAGCAGTACTTC CASSLGQWSSYEQYF TRBJ2-7 . . TRBV5-5
TGTGCCAGCAGGAGAAAGGGGGGAAAGGGGGCTAGAGGCAATCAGCCCCAGCATTTT CASRRKGGKGARGNQPQHF TRBJ1-5 TRBD1 . TRBV28
TGTGCCACCAGCAGAGATCAGTTGGGGCGGGGGGGCTATGAGCAGTTCTTC CATSRDQLGRGGYEQFF TRBJ2-1 TRBD2 . TRBV15
TGCGCCAGCAGCCTAGCCCCCGGGGGGGCCGACGAGCAGTACTTC CASSLAPGGADEQYF TRBJ2-7 TRBD2 . TRBV5-1
TGTGCCAGCAAGGAAGAAGTAGGGGGACTAGCGGGGGGACCCAACACCGGGGAGCTGTTTTTT CASKEEVGGLAGGPNTGELFF TRBJ2-2 TRBD2 . TRBV27
TGTGCCAGCAGCCGCGGACTGGAGGAAAAACTGTTTTTT CASSRGLEEKLFF TRBJ1-4 . . TRBV11-2
TGTGCCAGCAGCGTAGGTTTCGGAGACTACGAGCAGTACTTC CASSVGFGDYEQYF TRBJ2-7 . . TRBV9
TGTGCCAGCAAAGATAAGCGCGATTGGGATGAGCAGTTCTTC CASKDKRDWDEQFF TRBJ2-1 . . TRBV6-1
TGTGCCAGGCGGGACAGGGGGGACAATTCACCCCTCCACTTT CARRDRGDNSPLHF TRBJ1-6 TRBD1 few TRBV27
TGTGCCAGCAGCCCGGCGGGGGAGCAGTACTTC CASSPAGEQYF TRBJ2-7 . . TRBV7-2
TGTGCCAGCAGCCCGCTTGGGACAGGGCGGTCCTACGAGCAGTACTTC CASSPLGTGRSYEQYF TRBJ2-7 TRBD1 . TRBV5-4
TGCGCCAGCAGCCAACGTTCGGGACAGATCTATGGCTACACCTTC CASSQRSGQIYGYTF TRBJ1-2 TRBD1 . TRBV4-1
TGTGCCAGCAGCCTACCGCCGGGACAGGGAAACACCGGGGAGCTGTTTTTT CASSLPPGQGNTGELFF TRBJ2-2 TRBD1 . TRBV7-3
TGCGCCAGCAGCCAAGGACAGGGCCCCAAGGTTACTGCCCATGAGCAGTTCTTC CASSQGQGPKVTAHEQFF TRBJ2-1 TRBD1 . TRBV4-1
TGTGCCAGCAGGGAGACCGGGACAGGGCGCGACGAGCAGTACTTC CASRETGTGRDEQYF TRBJ2-7 TRBD1 . TRBV6-5
TGCGCCAGCAGCTTTCAGGGGGCCCTGTCCTACAATGAGCAGTTCTTC CASSFQGALSYNEQFF TRBJ2-1 TRBD1 . TRBV5-1
TGTGCCAGCAGCATCCATTCCTTCCGGGACTTCTGTTACTACGAGCAGTACTTC CASSIHSFRDFCYYEQYF TRBJ2-7 . . TRBV21-1
TGCGCCAGCAGCACAGGGACAGTGGACACCGGGGAGCTGTTTTTT CASSTGTVDTGELFF TRBJ2-2 TRBD1 . TRBV5-1
TGTGCCAGCAGCGCGGACATTAACTATGGCTACACCTTC CASSADINYGYTF TRBJ1-2 . once TRBV7-9
TGTGCCAGCAGCGAAAGCGAAACGGGACAGGGGGTGGAAAAACTGTTTTTT CASSESETGQGVEKLFF TRBJ1-4 . . TRBV21-1
TGTGCCAGCAGGATCAGTCGCAATCAGCCCCAGCATTTT CASRISRNQPQHF TRBJ1-5 . . TRBV6-5
TGTGCCAGCAGTTTCAACTACGAGCAGTACTTC CASSFNYEQYF TRBJ2-7 . once TRBV6-5
TGCGCCAGCAGCCTTCAGGGTTACACTGAAGCTTTCTTT CASSLQGYTEAFF TRBJ1-1 . . TRBV5-1
TGTGCCAGCAGCACAAACAGGGGGGCACAAGAGACCCAGTACTTC CASSTNRGAQETQYF TRBJ2-5 TRBD1 . TRBV5-6
TGTGCCAGCAGTTACCGGGACTACGAGCAGTACTTC CASSYRDYEQYF TRBJ2-7 . . TRBV6-7
TGCGCCAGCAGGCCGGGGTACTCTGGAAACACCATATATTTT CASRPGYSGNTIYF TRBJ1-3 . . TRBV5-1
TGTGCCAGCAGAGAAACAGGGCACACTGAAGCTTTCTTT CASRETGHTEAFF TRBJ1-1 . . TRBV7-2
TGTGCTAGTGGCCAAACACCCGGGACAGAGCAGTTCTTC CASGQTPGTEQFF TRBJ2-1 . few TRBV12-5
TGTGCCAGCAGTTTATGGGCAAGCACTGAAGCTTTCTTT CASSLWASTEAFF TRBJ1-1 . . TRBV27
TGTGCCAGCAGTTTTTCCGGACTAGCGGGAGTCCGGGCCAGCTCCTACAATGAGCAGTTCTTC CASSFSGLAGVRASSYNEQFF TRBJ2-1 TRBD2 . TRBV27
TGCGCCAGCAGCCAAGGCTTACGAGGCTCCGGGGAAATTGAAGCTTTCTTT CASSQGLRGSGEIEAFF TRBJ1-1 . . TRBV4-1
TGTGCCAGCAGCCGGGAGACGAACTATGGCTACACCTTC CASSRETNYGYTF TRBJ1-2 . . TRBV2
TGTGCCAGCAGTGATGTTATAAGGACCCGGGGGAATACGCAGTATTTT CASSDVIRTRGNTQYF TRBJ2-3 . . TRBV6-1
TGTGCCTCACAACTGGGAGGGTCGGGGACAGGCTCCTACGAGCAGTACTTC CASQLGGSGTGSYEQYF TRBJ2-7 . . TRBV10-3
TGCGCCAGCAGTGAACGAGGACGCGGGAGGACAGATACGCAGTATTTT CASSERGRGRTDTQYF TRBJ2-3 TRBD2 . TRBV10-2
TGTGCCAGCAGTGGAGTCGGGACAGGGGAGGCCGAGCAGTACTTC CASSGVGTGEAEQYF TRBJ2-7 TRBD1 . TRBV2
TGTGCCAGCGGCTCGGGTAATCAGCCCCAGCATTTT CASGSGNQPQHF TRBJ1-5 . . TRBV2
TGTGCCAGCAGATCACAGAGCAATTCACCCCTCCACTTT CASRSQSNSPLHF TRBJ1-6 . . TRBV6-5